These 25 T cell receptor beta chains were all obtained from the same sample, sequenced in a study of T cell responses to AZD1222 COVID-19 vaccine. Libraries were prepared by immunoSEQ multiplex PCR; TCRdb keeps only in-frame clonotypes and omits some of them. The sample includes 100,000 to 150,000 clones, roughly 85% seen only once; the top ten take about 7.9%. The specimen comprised peripheral blood, sampled 28 days after the second dose of the MenACWY control vaccine. These receptors were taken from an adult who received the MenACWY meningococcal vaccine as a control.

This sequence joins TRBV7-8 and TRBJ1-1; 7 bases are a match to TRBD1. CDR3 length equals 13 residues. Germline-derived CDR1 and CDR2 are SGHVS and FQNEAQ. J lost 1 base, V lost 6 bases, and 2 bases had no gene match. DNA for the CDR3: TGTGCCAGCAGAGCAGGGGGGAACACTGAAGCTTTCTTT. Translated, it gives CASRAGGNTEAFF. Full variable domain (remainder filled in from reference TRBV7-8 and TRBJ1-1): GAGVSQSPRYKVAKRGQDVALRCDPISGHVSLFWYQQALGQGPEFLTYFQNEAQLDKSGLPSDRFFAERPEGSVSTLKIQRTQQEDSAVYLCASRAGGNTEAFFGQGTRLTVV.

V is TRBV5-1 and J is TRBJ2-4; 7 bases are shared with TRBD1. Germline V gene data show CDR1 as SGHRS and CDR2 as YFSETQ. This CDR3 is built from 15 residues. V lost 9 bases to trimming and J lost 2 bases; unmatched junction nucleotides: 11. The CDR3 here is CANDSGQAPKNIQYF. The CDR3 DNA follows: TGCGCCAACGACTCCGGACAGGCCCCCAAAAACATTCAGTACTTC.

The V and J genes are TRBV7-2 and TRBJ2-7; TRBD1 aligns across 7 bases. Germline V CDR1 and CDR2: SGHTA, FQGNSA. This CDR3 is built from 14 residues. J was trimmed by 0 bases and V by 6 bases; bases with no gene match: 5. CDR3 sequence: CASSRNRGSYEQYF. The CDR3 DNA follows: TGTGCCAGCAGTCGCAACAGGGGCTCCTACGAGCAGTACTTC.

This sequence joins TRBV11-2 and TRBJ2-1, with a weak D call TRBD1 (5 bases). Trimming removed 5 bases at V and 0 bases at J, with 14 bases between. Germline loops: CDR1 SGHAT, CDR2 FQNNGV. This CDR3 is built from 16 residues. The CDR3 DNA follows: TGTGCCAGCAGCCCCCGCCAGGGCATCTCCTACAATGAGCAGTTCTTC. It specifies CASSPRQGISYNEQFF.

This clone was found once. The CDR3 DNA reads as TGCGCCAGCAGCCAAGATGGGGGAGCGGGCACAGATACGCAGTATTTT. Translating it yields CASSQDGGAGTDTQYF. J is TRBJ2-3 and V is TRBV4-3, with D perhaps being TRBD1 or TRBD2 (5 bases each). This CDR3 has 16 residues. CDR1 is LGHNA, CDR2 YSLEER, per germline. V was pared by 0 bases and J by 1 base, with 11 bases between.

The chain has TRBV24-1 and TRBJ1-1, with a weak D call TRBD1 (5 bases). Per germline, CDR1 KGHDR and CDR2 SFDVKD. V was trimmed by 9 bases and J by 3 bases, leaving 13 bases between them. The CDR3 spans 13 residues. CDR3 sequence reads: CATHGTVYTEAFF. The CDR3 DNA reads TGTGCCACCCATGGGACCGTTTACACTGAAGCTTTCTTT.

The CDR3 DNA sequence: TGTGCCAGCAGCGTTACGGACAGGGTCGATACGCAGTATTTT. It yields the protein CASSVTDRVDTQYF. The J gene is TRBJ2-3, the V gene TRBV9, with 8 bases matching TRBD1. The CDR3 contains 14 residues. The V and J ends lost 2 bases and 6 bases, in that order; junction bases with no gene match: 5. CDR1 and CDR2 from the germline V gene are SGDLS and YYNGEE.

This clone occurred a few times. The rearrangement uses TRBV3-1 (or the pseudogene TRBV3-2) and TRBJ1-6; the D gene is possibly TRBD1 (5 bases). CDR1 LGHDT and CDR2 YNNKEL come from the germline V gene (reference sequence). CDR3 length: 16 residues. V lost 0 bases and J lost 10, with 16 bases in between. Here the CDR3 reads CASSQDLAFRGSPLHF. Here the CDR3 DNA reads TGTGCCAGCAGCCAAGATCTGGCTTTTAGGGGCTCACCCCTCCACTTT.

The chain carries TRBV30 and TRBJ2-2; TRBD1 matches at 9 bases. The CDR3 is 19 amino acids. Germline V gene lookup returns CDR1 GTSNPN and CDR2 SVGIG (reference sequence). The trim removed 4 bases at V and 0 bases at J, leaving 15 bases unmatched. CDR3 residues: CAWKARTGDITSNTGELFF. The CDR3 DNA is TGTGCCTGGAAGGCAAGGACAGGGGACATAACCTCGAACACCGGGGAGCTGTTTTTT.

This chain uses TRBV11-2 with TRBJ1-2, with 9 bases lining up with TRBD1. Germline loops: CDR1 SGHAT, CDR2 FQNNGV. Losses at the gene ends were 0 bases for V and 8 bases for J; bases not matched to a gene: 7. The CDR3 runs 15 residues. In DNA form, the CDR3 reads TGTGCCAGCAGCTTAGAGAGGGGACAGGGTTACGGCTACACCTTC. Its protein product is CASSLERGQGYGYTF.

The chain joins TRBV5-4 to TRBJ2-7; the D is unclear. The germline CDR1 and CDR2 sequences are SGHNT and YYREEE (reference sequence). Trimming took off 3 bases at V and 0 bases at J, with 10 bases between the two ends. The length of the CDR3 is 14 residues. The CDR3 DNA is TGTGCCAGCAGCTCGGTCGGCCTCTCCTACGAGCAGTACTTC. This sequence encodes CASSSVGLSYEQYF.

The chain carries TRBV10-1 and TRBJ2-2; D could derive from TRBD1 or TRBD2 (5 bases each). Germline CDR1 and CDR2: WNHNN and SYGVQD (reference sequence). This CDR3 contains 18 residues. V lost 2 bases and J lost 4, with 20 bases in between. CDR3 sequence (DNA): TGCGCCAGCAGTGAGATCAAGGGACCTACCGTGGGCACCGGGGAGCTGTTTTTT. Its translation: CASSEIKGPTVGTGELFF.

In its sample, this clone was seen once. The chain uses TRBV3-1 (or the pseudogene TRBV3-2) and TRBJ2-7, with 7 positions matching TRBD1. CDR1 is LGHDT and CDR2 is YNNKEL in the germline V gene (reference sequence). V shed 5 bases, J shed 3 bases, and the junction held 4 bases outside the gene matches. The CDR3 runs to 13 residues. The DNA of the CDR3 is TGTGCCAGCAGCAAGGGGACAGACTACGAGCAGTACGTC. Protein: CASSKGTDYEQYV.

This clone appeared a single time. The genes are TRBV10-3 and TRBJ1-1; a weak D match, TRBD1 (5 bases). The CDR3 totals 13 residues. V gave up 10 bases and J gave up 1 base, with 13 bases separating them. Germline V lookup: CDR1 ENHRY, CDR2 SYGVKD. CDR3 amino acids: CASSGTANTEAFF. The CDR3 bases are TGTGCCAGCTCCGGGACGGCGAACACTGAAGCTTTCTTT.

The rearrangement links TRBV5-4 to TRBJ1-2; 8 bases are a match to TRBD1. The trim removed 4 bases at V and 4 bases at J, leaving 12 bases unmatched. CDR1 and CDR2 from the germline V gene are SGHNT and YYREEE (reference sequence). CDR3 length: 16 amino acids. CDR3 nucleotide sequence: TGTGCCAGCAGCACCTCGACAGGGGTGCCCGCCTATGGCTACACCTTC. Amino acids: CASSTSTGVPAYGYTF.

With respect to this clone: A junction boundary mismatches the germline segment, possibly from a read error. CDR3 coding DNA: TGTGCCAGCTCACCGGCTAGGTCCTTCAATGAGCAGTTCTTC. Translated: CASSPARSFNEQFF. The chain links TRBV18 to TRBJ2-1; D remains unclear. Germline CDR1 and CDR2: KGHSH and LQKENI. This CDR3 is 14 amino acids long. The full variable domain, with the rest looked up from reference TRBV18 and TRBJ2-1, is NAGVMQNPRHLVRRRGQEARLRCSPMKGHSHVYWYRQLPEEGLKFMVYLQKENIIDESGMPKERFSAEFPKEGPSILRIQQVVRGDSAAYFCASSPARSFNEQFFGPGTRLTVL.

This clone was seen only a few times. V usage is TRBV19 and J usage is TRBJ1-1, with 10 bases aligning to TRBD1. Germline-derived CDR1 and CDR2 are LNHDA and SQIVND (reference sequence). V trimming: 6 bases; J trimming: 1 base; junction bases outside the gene matches: 8. The CDR3 covers 16 residues. CDR3 protein: CASSRQGAGGNTEAFF. The CDR3 bases are TGTGCCAGTAGCCGACAGGGGGCTGGCGGGAACACTGAAGCTTTCTTT.

This chain connects TRBV30 to TRBJ2-5; TRBD1 is a possible D gene (9 bases). The length of the CDR3 is 14 residues. Germline assignment: CDR1 GTSNPN and CDR2 SVGIG (reference sequence). Trimming removed 4 bases at V and 4 bases at J, with 16 bases between. CDR3 amino acids: CAWKQGAGGETQYF. CDR3 coding DNA: TGTGCCTGGAAACAGGGGGCGGGAGGAGAGACCCAGTACTTC.

V and J are TRBV30 and TRBJ1-5; TRBD1 is a possible D gene (5 bases). Trimming stripped 2 bases from V and 4 bases from J, with 9 bases between. CDR1 GTSNPN and CDR2 SVGIG come from the germline V gene (reference sequence). CDR3 length: 13 residues. CDR3 sequence reads: CAWSSGLNQPQHF. CDR3 nucleotides: TGTGCCTGGAGTTCGGGACTAAATCAGCCCCAGCATTTT.

The chain employs TRBV7-2 and TRBJ2-1; D unresolved. The length of the CDR3 is 13 residues. The V gene's germline CDR1 is SGHTA and CDR2 FQGNSA. Trimming removed 2 bases at V and 9 bases at J, with 11 bases between. Written as DNA, the CDR3 is TGTGCCAGCAGCTTACACGGACGTGGTGAGCAGTTCTTC. It translates to CASSLHGRGEQFF.

The genes are TRBV18 and TRBJ1-2; D gene unclear. This CDR3 has 14 amino acids. V lost 4 bases to trimming and J lost 3 bases, with 12 bases between them. Germline assignment: CDR1 KGHSH and CDR2 LQKENI. In DNA form, the CDR3 reads TGTGCCAGCTCACTGTTCCAGGCAGACTATGGCTACACCTTC. Translated, it gives CASSLFQADYGYTF.

The chain recombines TRBV5-1 with TRBJ1-3; D is undetermined. The CDR3 is made up of 15 amino acids. CDR1 is SGHRS, CDR2 YFSETQ, per germline. V was cut by 0 bases and J by 1 base, with 8 bases left in between. DNA of the CDR3: TGCGCCAGCAGCTTGGAGAGTACTTCTGGAAACACCATATATTTT. It is translated as CASSLESTSGNTIYF.

The chain joins TRBV19 to TRBJ2-1, with D tentatively TRBD2 (6 bases). Germline loops: CDR1 LNHDA, CDR2 SQIVND (reference sequence). V dropped 10 bases and J dropped 6 bases, with 22 bases sitting between them. The CDR3 is made up of 15 amino acids. As DNA, the CDR3 is TGTGCCACCTCATCCTCTAGCGAACCTGCCAATGAGCAGTTCTTC. As protein: CATSSSSEPANEQFF.

This clone was detected only a few times. CDR3 amino acids: CASSFTERSTDTQYF. For the CDR3, the DNA is TGTGCCAGCAGCTTTACAGAGAGAAGCACAGATACGCAGTATTTT. This chain joins TRBV7-2 and TRBJ2-3, with D hard to call. This CDR3 has 15 amino acids. V was trimmed by 3 bases and J by 0 bases, leaving 10 bases between them. Germline V CDR1 and CDR2: SGHTA, FQGNSA.

The rearrangement links TRBV3-1 (or the pseudogene TRBV3-2) to TRBJ2-5; TRBD2 matches at 16 bases. Per germline, CDR1 LGHDT and CDR2 YNNKEL (reference sequence). Unmatched junction bases numbered 1, after V lost 4 bases and J lost 2 bases. This CDR3 spans 16 amino acids. The CDR3 coding sequence is TGTGCCAGCAGCCCGGGACTAGCGGGGGGGCAAGAGACCCAGTACTTC. Its translation: CASSPGLAGGQETQYF.